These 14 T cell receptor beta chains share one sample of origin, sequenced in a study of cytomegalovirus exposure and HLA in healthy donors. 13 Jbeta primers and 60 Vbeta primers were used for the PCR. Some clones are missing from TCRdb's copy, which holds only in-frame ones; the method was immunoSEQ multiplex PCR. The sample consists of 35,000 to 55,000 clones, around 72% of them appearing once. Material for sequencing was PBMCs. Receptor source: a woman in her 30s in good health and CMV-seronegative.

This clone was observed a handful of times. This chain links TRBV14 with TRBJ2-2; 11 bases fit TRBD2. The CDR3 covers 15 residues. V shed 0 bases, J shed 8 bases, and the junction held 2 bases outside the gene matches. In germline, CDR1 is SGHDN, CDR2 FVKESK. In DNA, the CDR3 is TGTGCCAGCAGCCAAGAACTAGCGGGAGCTGGGGAGCTGTTTTTT. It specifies CASSQELAGAGELFF.

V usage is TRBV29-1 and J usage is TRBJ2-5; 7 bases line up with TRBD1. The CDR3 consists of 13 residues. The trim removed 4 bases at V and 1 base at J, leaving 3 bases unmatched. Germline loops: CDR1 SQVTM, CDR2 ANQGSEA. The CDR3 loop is CSVGQGPQETQYF. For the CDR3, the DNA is TGCAGCGTTGGACAGGGACCCCAAGAGACCCAGTACTTC.

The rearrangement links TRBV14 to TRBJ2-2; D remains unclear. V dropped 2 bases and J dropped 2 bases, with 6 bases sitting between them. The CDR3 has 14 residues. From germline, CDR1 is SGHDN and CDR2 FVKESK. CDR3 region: CASSQMGNTGELFF. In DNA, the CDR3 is TGTGCCAGCAGCCAAATGGGCAACACCGGGGAGCTGTTTTTT.

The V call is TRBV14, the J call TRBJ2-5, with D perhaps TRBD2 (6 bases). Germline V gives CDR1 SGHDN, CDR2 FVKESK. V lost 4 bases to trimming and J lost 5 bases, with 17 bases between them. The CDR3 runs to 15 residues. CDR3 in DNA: TGTGCCAGCAGCCCCTCGACTAGATGGGTGGAGACCCAGTACTTC. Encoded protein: CASSPSTRWVETQYF.

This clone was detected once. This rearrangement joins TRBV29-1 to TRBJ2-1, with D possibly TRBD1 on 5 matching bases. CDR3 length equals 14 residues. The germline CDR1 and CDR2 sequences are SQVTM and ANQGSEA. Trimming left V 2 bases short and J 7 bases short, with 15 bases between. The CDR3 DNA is TGCAGCGTTGAATCGCAGGGTCGTCCAAATGAGCAGTTCTTC. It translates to CSVESQGRPNEQFF.

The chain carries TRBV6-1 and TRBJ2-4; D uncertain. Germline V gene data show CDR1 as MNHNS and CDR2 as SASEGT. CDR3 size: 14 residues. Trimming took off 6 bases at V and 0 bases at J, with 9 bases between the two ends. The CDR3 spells CASRLQLAKNIQYF. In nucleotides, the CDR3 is TGTGCCAGCAGATTACAGCTAGCCAAAAACATTCAGTACTTC.

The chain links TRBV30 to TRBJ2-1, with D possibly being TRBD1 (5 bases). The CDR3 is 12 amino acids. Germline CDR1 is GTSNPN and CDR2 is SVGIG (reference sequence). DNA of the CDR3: TGTGCTTTGGACGGACAAGACAATGAGCAGTTCTTC. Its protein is CALDGQDNEQFF.

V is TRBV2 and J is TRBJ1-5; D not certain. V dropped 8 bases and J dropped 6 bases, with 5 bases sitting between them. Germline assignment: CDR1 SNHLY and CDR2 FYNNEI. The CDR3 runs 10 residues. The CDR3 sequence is CASFCQPQHF. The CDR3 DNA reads TGTGCCAGCTTCTGTCAGCCCCAGCATTTT.

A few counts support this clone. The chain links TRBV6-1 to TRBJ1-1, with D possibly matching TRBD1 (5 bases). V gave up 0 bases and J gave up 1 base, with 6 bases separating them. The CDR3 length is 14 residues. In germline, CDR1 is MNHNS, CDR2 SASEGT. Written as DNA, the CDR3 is TGTGCCAGCAGTGAAGCAGGGGAGAACACTGAAGCTTTCTTT. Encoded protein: CASSEAGENTEAFF.

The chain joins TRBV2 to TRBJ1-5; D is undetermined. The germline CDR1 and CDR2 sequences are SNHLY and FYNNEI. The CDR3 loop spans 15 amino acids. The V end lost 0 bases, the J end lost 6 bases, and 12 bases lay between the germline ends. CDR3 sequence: CASSEALAGSQPQHF. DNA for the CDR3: TGTGCCAGCAGTGAAGCTCTCGCGGGGAGTCAGCCCCAGCATTTT.

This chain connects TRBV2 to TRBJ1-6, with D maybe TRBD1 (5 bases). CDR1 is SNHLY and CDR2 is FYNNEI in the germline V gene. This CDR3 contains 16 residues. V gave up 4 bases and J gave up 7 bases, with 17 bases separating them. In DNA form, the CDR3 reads TGTGCCAGCAGTGGGGGTGGTCGGGGGAAGAATTCACCCCTCCACTTT. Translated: CASSGGGRGKNSPLHF. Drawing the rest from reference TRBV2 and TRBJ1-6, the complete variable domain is EPEVTQTPSHQVTQMGQEVILRCVPISNHLYFYWYRQILGQKVEFLVSFYNNEISEKSEIFDDQFSVERPDGSNFTLKIRSTKLEDSAMYFCASSGGGRGKNSPLHFGNGTRLTVT.

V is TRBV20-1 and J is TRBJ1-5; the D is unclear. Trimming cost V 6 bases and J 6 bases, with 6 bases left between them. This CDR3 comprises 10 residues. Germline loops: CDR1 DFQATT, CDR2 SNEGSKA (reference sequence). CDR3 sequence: CSAGGQPQHF. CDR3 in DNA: TGCAGTGCGGGAGGTCAGCCCCAGCATTTT.

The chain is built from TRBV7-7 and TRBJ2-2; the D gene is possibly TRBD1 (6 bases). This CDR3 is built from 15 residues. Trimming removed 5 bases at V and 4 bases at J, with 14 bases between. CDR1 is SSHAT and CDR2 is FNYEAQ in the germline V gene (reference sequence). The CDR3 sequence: CASSLVDSGTGELFF. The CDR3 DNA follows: TGTGCCAGCAGCCTAGTGGACAGCGGCACCGGGGAGCTGTTTTTT.

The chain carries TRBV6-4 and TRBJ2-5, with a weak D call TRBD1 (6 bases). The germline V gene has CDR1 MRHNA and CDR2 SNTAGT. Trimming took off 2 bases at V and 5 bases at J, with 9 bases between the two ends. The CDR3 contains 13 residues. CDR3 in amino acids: CASSDRGGETQYF. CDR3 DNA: TGTGCCAGCAGTGACCGTGGGGGCGAGACCCAGTACTTC.